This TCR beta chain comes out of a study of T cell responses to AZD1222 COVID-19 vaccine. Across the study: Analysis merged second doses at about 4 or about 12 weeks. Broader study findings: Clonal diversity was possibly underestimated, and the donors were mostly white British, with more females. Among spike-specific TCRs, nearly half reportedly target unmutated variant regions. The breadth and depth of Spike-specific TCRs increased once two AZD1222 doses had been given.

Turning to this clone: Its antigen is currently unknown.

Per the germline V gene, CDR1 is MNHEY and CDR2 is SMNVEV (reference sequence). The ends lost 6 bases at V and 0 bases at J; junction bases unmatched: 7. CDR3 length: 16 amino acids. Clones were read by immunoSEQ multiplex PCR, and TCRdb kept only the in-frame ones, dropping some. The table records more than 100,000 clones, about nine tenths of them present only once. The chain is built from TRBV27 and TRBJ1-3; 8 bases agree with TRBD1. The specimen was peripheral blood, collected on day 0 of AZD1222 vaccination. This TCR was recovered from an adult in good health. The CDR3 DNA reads TGTGCCAGCAGCCGGCCGGGACAGGCCTCTGGAAACACCATATATTTT. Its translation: CASSRPGQASGNTIYF.